This is a list of T cell receptor beta chains from one sample in a study of PD-L1 blockade in urothelial cancer. The repertoire was sequenced with immunoSEQ multiplex PCR; TCRdb's copy has only in-frame clones and lacks some. The data hold just over 35,000 clones, with roughly a third observed a single time. This specimen consisted of tumor tissue, obtained before atezolizumab (anti-PD-L1) treatment. These receptors came from a man in his sixties with urothelial cancer. CDR3s include the opening cysteine and the closing phenylalanine or tryptophan. Fields, in order: J gene, V gene, clone size, D gene, CDR3 DNA, CDR3 protein. The D gene is left open where the match is weak. Where a row states a size, it is once, few, many or the class of an expanded clone; other rows omit it.

j_gene: TRBJ1-2; v_gene: TRBV12-5; abundance: -; d_gene: -; CDR3nt: TGTGCTAGTGGTTTGGCGAACAATGGCTACACCTTC; CDR3aa: CASGLANNGYTF
j_gene: TRBJ2-1; v_gene: TRBV25-1; abundance: -; d_gene: -; CDR3nt: TGTGCCAGCACCCGGGGGGACATGTCCTACAATGAGCAGTTCTTC; CDR3aa: CASTRGDMSYNEQFF
j_gene: TRBJ1-3; v_gene: TRBV28; abundance: -; d_gene: -; CDR3nt: TGTGCCAGCAGTCTCTACAGGGCTGGAAACACCATATATTTT; CDR3aa: CASSLYRAGNTIYF
j_gene: TRBJ2-2; v_gene: TRBV6-7; abundance: -; d_gene: -; CDR3nt: TGTGCCAGCAGTAGCGACGGGGAGCTGTTTTTT; CDR3aa: CASSSDGELFF
j_gene: TRBJ1-2; v_gene: TRBV19; abundance: few; d_gene: TRBD1; CDR3nt: TGTGCCAGTAGTATAGCTTCGGCAGGGGGGGATGGCTACACCTTC; CDR3aa: CASSIASAGGDGYTF
j_gene: TRBJ1-1; v_gene: TRBV6-8; abundance: few; d_gene: -; CDR3nt: TGTGCCAGCAGTTCGCCGGGGGGCCTCGGAGCTTTCTTT; CDR3aa: CASSSPGGLGAFF
j_gene: TRBJ2-7; v_gene: TRBV30; abundance: -; d_gene: TRBD2; CDR3nt: TGTGCCTGGAGTACGTCTAGCGGGGGCCTCGAGCAGTACTTC; CDR3aa: CAWSTSSGGLEQYF
j_gene: TRBJ1-3; v_gene: TRBV11-3; abundance: -; d_gene: -; CDR3nt: TGTGCCAGCAGCTTAGGGACAAGGGGCTCTGGAAACACCATATATTTT; CDR3aa: CASSLGTRGSGNTIYF
j_gene: TRBJ1-5; v_gene: TRBV10-3; abundance: -; d_gene: -; CDR3nt: TGTGCCAGCAGTCAGTTTACAGGATATAGCAATCAGCCCCAGCATTTT; CDR3aa: CASSQFTGYSNQPQHF
j_gene: TRBJ2-3; v_gene: TRBV5-1; abundance: -; d_gene: TRBD2; CDR3nt: TGCGCCAGCAGCGCCTTACTAGCGGGGGGCGGAGATACGCAGTATTTT; CDR3aa: CASSALLAGGGDTQYF
j_gene: TRBJ1-2; v_gene: TRBV5-1; abundance: once; d_gene: -; CDR3nt: TGCGCCAGCAGCTTGGACAGGGCAAGCTATGGCTACACCTTC; CDR3aa: CASSLDRASYGYTF
j_gene: TRBJ2-7; v_gene: TRBV27; abundance: few; d_gene: -; CDR3nt: TGTGCCAGCAGTTTAGGGGGATACTCCTACGAGCAGTACTTC; CDR3aa: CASSLGGYSYEQYF
j_gene: TRBJ2-6; v_gene: TRBV1; abundance: few; d_gene: -; CDR3nt: TGCGCCAGCAGCCAAGGGGCTGGGGCCAACGTCCTGACTTTC; CDR3aa: CASSQGAGANVLTF
j_gene: TRBJ2-3; v_gene: TRBV5-1; abundance: -; d_gene: TRBD2; CDR3nt: TGCGCCAGCAGCTTGGCCAGCCCAGGGAGGGGCACAGATACGCAGTATTTT; CDR3aa: CASSLASPGRGTDTQYF
j_gene: TRBJ1-4; v_gene: TRBV18; abundance: once; d_gene: -; CDR3nt: TGTGCCAGCTCAACGGCCCCGGGAGGACCGGGTGAAAAACTGTTTTTT; CDR3aa: CASSTAPGGPGEKLFF
j_gene: TRBJ1-1; v_gene: TRBV1; abundance: many; d_gene: -; CDR3nt: TGCGCCAGCAGCCAAAGCGTGGGTTCGGAGGACAGAAGAGAAGCTTTCTTT; CDR3aa: CASSQSVGSEDRREAFF
j_gene: TRBJ2-5; v_gene: TRBV11-3; abundance: many; d_gene: -; CDR3nt: TGTGCCAGCAGCTTGGCAGGCGACAGAAAAGAGACCCAGTACTTC; CDR3aa: CASSLAGDRKETQYF
j_gene: TRBJ2-1; v_gene: TRBV19; abundance: -; d_gene: TRBD2; CDR3nt: TGTGCCAGTAGGCGGGAGGGAGCCTGGGATGAGCAGTTCTTC; CDR3aa: CASRREGAWDEQFF
j_gene: TRBJ2-7; v_gene: TRBV6-8; abundance: few; d_gene: TRBD1; CDR3nt: TGTGCCAGCAAACGACAGGGAAGGGGCGAGCAGTACTTC; CDR3aa: CASKRQGRGEQYF
j_gene: TRBJ1-4; v_gene: TRBV9; abundance: -; d_gene: -; CDR3nt: TGTGCCAGCAGCTCCCGGGGGGGGGCTCAGGAAAAACTGTTTTTT; CDR3aa: CASSSRGGAQEKLFF
j_gene: TRBJ2-5; v_gene: TRBV7-6; abundance: few; d_gene: TRBD2; CDR3nt: TGTGCCAGCAGCTTGAAGGGACTAGCTCTAGAGACCCAGTACTTC; CDR3aa: CASSLKGLALETQYF
j_gene: TRBJ1-2; v_gene: TRBV6-7; abundance: few; d_gene: TRBD1; CDR3nt: TGTGCCAGCAGTACCGAGGACAGGGGCGGCTATGGCTACACCTTC; CDR3aa: CASSTEDRGGYGYTF
j_gene: TRBJ1-3; v_gene: TRBV7-6; abundance: -; d_gene: -; CDR3nt: TGTGCCAGCAGCTTAGTTGGGGGGCTTGGAAACACCATATATTTT; CDR3aa: CASSLVGGLGNTIYF
j_gene: TRBJ1-1; v_gene: TRBV2; abundance: many; d_gene: -; CDR3nt: TGTGCCAGCAGCGAGGGACGGCCGAACACTGAAGCTTTCTTT; CDR3aa: CASSEGRPNTEAFF
j_gene: TRBJ1-5; v_gene: TRBV4-1; abundance: few; d_gene: -; CDR3nt: TGCGCCAGCAGTACCGAACGGGACAGCAATCAGCCCCAGCATTTT; CDR3aa: CASSTERDSNQPQHF
j_gene: TRBJ1-3; v_gene: TRBV19; abundance: -; d_gene: -; CDR3nt: TGTGCCAGTAGTATGGGTGGTGGAAACACCATATATTTT; CDR3aa: CASSMGGGNTIYF
j_gene: TRBJ2-7; v_gene: TRBV29-1; abundance: -; d_gene: -; CDR3nt: TGCAGCGGGGCCCCCTTTTACTACGAGCAGTACTTC; CDR3aa: CSGAPFYYEQYF
j_gene: TRBJ1-2; v_gene: TRBV28; abundance: -; d_gene: -; CDR3nt: TGTGCCAGCAGCCCTTTGAGTAGGAGCTATGGCTACACCTTC; CDR3aa: CASSPLSRSYGYTF
j_gene: TRBJ1-2; v_gene: TRBV25-1; abundance: -; d_gene: -; CDR3nt: TGTGCCAGCAGTGGGCACAGCTATGGCTACACCTTC; CDR3aa: CASSGHSYGYTF
j_gene: TRBJ2-4; v_gene: TRBV15; abundance: -; d_gene: TRBD1; CDR3nt: TGTGCCACCAGCCCCGGACAGGGGAGTAACATTCAGTACTTC; CDR3aa: CATSPGQGSNIQYF
j_gene: TRBJ2-5; v_gene: TRBV14; abundance: few; d_gene: -; CDR3nt: TGTGCCAGCAGCCCGTGGGACCCACTCAATGAGACCCAGTACTTC; CDR3aa: CASSPWDPLNETQYF
j_gene: TRBJ2-1; v_gene: TRBV14; abundance: -; d_gene: TRBD2; CDR3nt: TGTGCCAGCAGCTTATGGACTAGCGGGATTAGAGAGCAGTTCTTC; CDR3aa: CASSLWTSGIREQFF
j_gene: TRBJ2-7; v_gene: TRBV6-8; abundance: many; d_gene: TRBD2; CDR3nt: TGTGCCAGCAGTGGACTAGCGGGAACGTACGAGCAGTACTTC; CDR3aa: CASSGLAGTYEQYF
j_gene: TRBJ2-1; v_gene: TRBV4-1; abundance: few; d_gene: TRBD1; CDR3nt: TGCGCCAGCAGCCAAGAAGGGACAGCCTACAATGAGCAGTTCTTC; CDR3aa: CASSQEGTAYNEQFF
j_gene: TRBJ1-1; v_gene: TRBV29-1; abundance: few; d_gene: TRBD1; CDR3nt: TGCAGCGTTCCCAAACCGGGACAGGGAACGCCGAACACTGAAGCTTTCTTT; CDR3aa: CSVPKPGQGTPNTEAFF
j_gene: TRBJ1-6; v_gene: TRBV29-1; abundance: -; d_gene: TRBD1; CDR3nt: TGCAGCGCTCAGACAGGGGATGGAGGTAATTCACCCCTCCACTTT; CDR3aa: CSAQTGDGGNSPLHF
j_gene: TRBJ1-5; v_gene: TRBV18; abundance: few; d_gene: -; CDR3nt: TGTGCCAGCTCACCATCACAGGACAATCAGCCCCAGCATTTT; CDR3aa: CASSPSQDNQPQHF
j_gene: TRBJ1-5; v_gene: TRBV6-8; abundance: few; d_gene: -; CDR3nt: TGTGCCAGCAGTGACGGCTACGGGCCCCAGCATTTT; CDR3aa: CASSDGYGPQHF
j_gene: TRBJ2-7; v_gene: TRBV28; abundance: -; d_gene: TRBD1; CDR3nt: TGTGCCAGCAGTCCCTCGGACAGGTTAAGGGGGCAGTACTTC; CDR3aa: CASSPSDRLRGQYF
j_gene: TRBJ1-3; v_gene: TRBV28; abundance: once; d_gene: -; CDR3nt: TGTGCCAGCAGTTTCCGGACGGCCTCTGGAAACACCATATATTTT; CDR3aa: CASSFRTASGNTIYF
j_gene: TRBJ2-3; v_gene: TRBV6-8; abundance: -; d_gene: TRBD1; CDR3nt: TGTGCCAGCAGTGACTCGGCAGGGGGCGCAGATACGCAGTATTTT; CDR3aa: CASSDSAGGADTQYF
j_gene: TRBJ2-2; v_gene: TRBV11-1; abundance: -; d_gene: -; CDR3nt: TGTGCCAGCAGCTTAACGGGGTCCCGGCAAGGCACCGGGGAGCTGTTTTTT; CDR3aa: CASSLTGSRQGTGELFF
j_gene: TRBJ2-5; v_gene: TRBV9; abundance: -; d_gene: TRBD2; CDR3nt: TGTGCCAGCTCCTCCGGGACTAGCATTAAGACCCAGTACTTC; CDR3aa: CASSSGTSIKTQYF
j_gene: TRBJ1-1; v_gene: TRBV30; abundance: few; d_gene: -; CDR3nt: TGTGCCTGGAGCCATCAGGGTGGGAACACTGAAGCTTTCTTT; CDR3aa: CAWSHQGGNTEAFF
j_gene: TRBJ1-2; v_gene: TRBV25-1; abundance: few; d_gene: -; CDR3nt: TGTGCCAGCAGGGGGACTGCCGTCGGCTACACCTTC; CDR3aa: CASRGTAVGYTF
j_gene: TRBJ1-1; v_gene: TRBV6-7; abundance: few; d_gene: -; CDR3nt: TGTGCCAGCAGGGCGGGGATCACTGAAGCTTTCTTT; CDR3aa: CASRAGITEAFF
j_gene: TRBJ2-1; v_gene: TRBV9; abundance: -; d_gene: TRBD1; CDR3nt: TGTGCCAGCAGCATAACAGGGGAGCGCGTCAATGAGCAGTTCTTC; CDR3aa: CASSITGERVNEQFF
j_gene: TRBJ2-7; v_gene: TRBV18; abundance: -; d_gene: TRBD1; CDR3nt: TGTGCCAGCTCAAATCAACAGGGGTCCTACGAGCAGTACTTC; CDR3aa: CASSNQQGSYEQYF
j_gene: TRBJ1-2; v_gene: TRBV18; abundance: -; d_gene: -; CDR3nt: TGTGCCAGCTCACTCAGCCAGGGTGACGATGGCTACACCTTC; CDR3aa: CASSLSQGDDGYTF
j_gene: TRBJ1-6; v_gene: TRBV5-1; abundance: -; d_gene: -; CDR3nt: TGCGCCAGCAGCTTCCTCGTTTCAGGGTCGGCAGGAAATTCACCCCTCCACTTT; CDR3aa: CASSFLVSGSAGNSPLHF
j_gene: TRBJ2-1; v_gene: TRBV19; abundance: once; d_gene: TRBD2; CDR3nt: TGTGCCAGTACATCGGGGCGGGAGTCGGGTTACAATGAGCAGTTCTTC; CDR3aa: CASTSGRESGYNEQFF
j_gene: TRBJ1-2; v_gene: TRBV6-4; abundance: few; d_gene: -; CDR3nt: TGTGCCAGCAGCCTTACTTTTCTGAGTGGCTACACCTTC; CDR3aa: CASSLTFLSGYTF
j_gene: TRBJ2-7; v_gene: TRBV9; abundance: -; d_gene: -; CDR3nt: TGTGCCAGCAGCGACGGGGGAACCTACGAGCAGTACTTC; CDR3aa: CASSDGGTYEQYF
j_gene: TRBJ1-3; v_gene: TRBV18; abundance: few; d_gene: -; CDR3nt: TGTGCCAGCTCACCTCGACAGGTCTCTGGAAACACCATATATTTT; CDR3aa: CASSPRQVSGNTIYF
j_gene: TRBJ1-2; v_gene: TRBV4-1; abundance: -; d_gene: TRBD1; CDR3nt: TGCGCCAGCAGCCAAGGGCCCGGGACAGGCGACGACGGCTATGGCTACACCTTC; CDR3aa: CASSQGPGTGDDGYGYTF
j_gene: TRBJ1-5; v_gene: TRBV29-1; abundance: -; d_gene: TRBD1; CDR3nt: TGCAGCGTAGACGGACAGGGGAGCAATCAGCCCCAGCATTTT; CDR3aa: CSVDGQGSNQPQHF
j_gene: TRBJ2-1; v_gene: TRBV9; abundance: -; d_gene: TRBD2; CDR3nt: TGTGCCAGCAGCGTAGGGGGCGGGAGGGCCAATGAGCAGTTCTTC; CDR3aa: CASSVGGGRANEQFF
j_gene: TRBJ1-1; v_gene: TRBV29-1; abundance: -; d_gene: -; CDR3nt: TGCAGCGGGGCCTTAGGGACTAACACTGAAGCTTTCTTT; CDR3aa: CSGALGTNTEAFF
j_gene: TRBJ1-5; v_gene: TRBV10-1; abundance: -; d_gene: -; CDR3nt: TGCGCCAGCAGTGAAGGGTCTCAGCCCCAGCATTTT; CDR3aa: CASSEGSQPQHF
j_gene: TRBJ2-6; v_gene: TRBV6-8; abundance: many; d_gene: -; CDR3nt: TGTGCCAGCTCCCAAGGAGGCTCTGGGGCCAACGTCCTGACTTTC; CDR3aa: CASSQGGSGANVLTF